These 8 T cell receptor beta chains originate from one sample sequenced in a study of blood T cell repertoires in COVID-19. Produced via immunoSEQ multiplex PCR; TCRdb's table is partial and in-frame only. The table records roughly 670,000 clones, about nine tenths of them present only once. What was sequenced was peripheral blood. Every receptor here comes from a woman aged 18 to 35 with acute or convalescent COVID-19.

The chain links TRBV28 to TRBJ1-2; D possibly corresponds to TRBD1 (6 bases). V was trimmed by 6 bases and J by 5 bases, leaving 19 bases between them. The CDR3 extends over 15 amino acids. Germline CDR1 reads MDHEN; CDR2 reads SYDVKM. The CDR3 reads CASRPHWGQVYGYTF. The CDR3 DNA follows: TGTGCCAGCAGACCTCATTGGGGGCAAGTTTATGGCTACACCTTC.

The count of this clone is one. This chain links TRBV4-1 with TRBJ1-2; 9 nucleotides agree with TRBD1. This CDR3 has 15 amino acids. Per germline, CDR1 MGHRA and CDR2 YSYEKL. Trimming removed 6 bases from V and 6 bases from J; junction bases left unmatched: 11. CDR3 DNA: TGCGCCAGCAGGGGGGGGGACAGGGCCGTTGATGGCTACACCTTC. Translation: CASRGGDRAVDGYTF.

The gene calls are TRBV30 and TRBJ2-2, with 7 bases lining up with TRBD2. The V gene's germline CDR1 is GTSNPN and CDR2 SVGIG (reference sequence). CDR3 length equals 15 residues. Germline trimming cut 4 bases from V and 0 bases from J; bases unmatched to any gene: 5. Here the CDR3 reads CAWNAGDANTGELFF. CDR3 bases: TGTGCCTGGAACGCGGGGGACGCGAACACCGGGGAGCTGTTTTTT.

For this clone: Different DNA sequences within this sample yield the same CDR3. The V and J genes are TRBV6-5 and TRBJ1-2; 8 bases map to TRBD1. V was pared by 7 bases and J by 4 bases, with 2 bases of the junction left unmatched. Germline-derived CDR1 and CDR2 are MNHEY and SVGAGI. The CDR3 has 12 amino acids. For the CDR3, the DNA is TGTGCCAGCAAAACAGGGGGCTATGGCTACACCTTC. Its protein is CASKTGGYGYTF.

The chain has TRBV28 and TRBJ1-3; D not certain. The V and J ends lost 4 bases and 3 bases respectively, with 10 bases between them. This CDR3 is 14 amino acids long. CDR1 MDHEN and CDR2 SYDVKM come from the germline V gene. This CDR3 reads CASSSSPIGNTIYF. CDR3 nucleotides: TGTGCCAGCAGTTCCAGTCCGATTGGAAACACCATATATTTT.

The rearrangement uses TRBV9 and TRBJ2-2, with D maybe TRBD2 (5 bases). Germline V lookup: CDR1 SGDLS, CDR2 YYNGEE. V was shortened by 0 bases and J by 5 bases, with 11 bases between the two germline ends. The CDR3 runs 15 residues. The CDR3 DNA reads TGTGCCAGCAGCGTAGCTAGTAGGGAGACCGGGGAGCTGTTTTTT. Translation: CASSVASRETGELFF. The entire variable domain, with the rest obtained from reference TRBV9 and TRBJ2-2, is as follows: DSGVTQTPKHLITATGQRVTLRCSPRSGDLSVYWYQQSLDQGLQFLIQYYNGEERAKGNILERFSAQQFPDLHSELNLSSLELGDSALYFCASSVASRETGELFFGEGSRLTVL.

This chain connects TRBV7-9 to TRBJ1-6, with 9 nucleotides matching TRBD1. The V gene end was trimmed by 4 bases and the J gene end by 10 bases; junction bases not matched to a gene: 5. From germline, CDR1 is SEHNR and CDR2 FQNEAQ (reference sequence). CDR3 size: 14 residues. This chain's CDR3 is CASSSGQGGSPLHF. CDR3 DNA sequence: TGTGCCAGCAGCTCGGGACAGGGCGGCTCACCCCTCCACTTT.

This rearrangement joins TRBV6-5 to TRBJ1-2, with a possible D match to TRBD1 (5 bases). Germline CDR1 and CDR2: MNHEY and SVGAGI. CDR3 length: 14 residues. V lost 10 bases and J 3 bases, leaving 18 bases between the germline ends. CDR3 nucleotide sequence: TGTGCCATAACTCCCTCGACAGAATACTATGGCTACACCTTC. Translation: CAITPSTEYYGYTF.